Listed below are T cell receptor beta chains from one sample, sequenced in a study of CD8 T cells in Susac syndrome. MiXCR, run by TCRdb on the immunoSEQ multiplex PCR reads, gives a single entry per CDR3 protein. The repertoire holds 130,000 or so distinct CDR3 sequences, with roughly 92% as singletons. Sequencing used CD4+ T cells from PBMCs. Every receptor here comes from a human donor in good health. Both conserved end residues are part of each CDR3. The D gene is left open where the match is weak. Size tells how often a clone was seen (once, few, many) or the class of an expanded clone, and some rows leave it out.

j_call v_call clone_size d_call cdr3_nt cdr3_aa
TRBJ2-1 TRBV5-1 . TRBD1 TGCGCCAGCAGCTTGGGACAGGGGGCGGATGTCGATGAGCAGTTCTTC CASSLGQGADVDEQFF
TRBJ2-6 TRBV18 . TRBD2 TGTGCCAGCTCACCCCGACAGGGCTATGAGGCTAGCGGGACCTCTGGGGCCAACGTCCTGACTTTC CASSPRQGYEASGTSGANVLTF
TRBJ2-7 TRBV2 once TRBD2 TGTGCCAGCATGGTGGACGCGGGAGCTGCGGAGCAGTACTTC CASMVDAGAAEQYF
TRBJ2-1 TRBV5-1 . . TGCGCCAGCAGCTTTTCACCAAGCTCCTACAATGAGCAGTTCTTC CASSFSPSSYNEQFF
TRBJ1-1 TRBV4-3 once . TGCGCCAGCAGCCTAGGGGACTACACTGAAGCTTTCTTT CASSLGDYTEAFF
TRBJ1-5 TRBV28 . . TGTGCCAGCACCAGGGGCAATCAGCCCCAGCATTTT CASTRGNQPQHF
TRBJ1-2 TRBV6-5 . . TGTGCCAGCAGTTACTCGATGGGGACCTATGGCTACACCTTC CASSYSMGTYGYTF
TRBJ2-1 TRBV30 . . TGTGCCTGGGCCGACCCTCGGTGGCTCTATGAGCAGTTCTTC CAWADPRWLYEQFF
TRBJ2-5 TRBV6-5 . . TGTGCCTTTGACAGCCCCTTCCAAGAGACCCAGTACTTC CAFDSPFQETQYF
TRBJ1-2 TRBV28 . . TGTGCCAGCAGTTTTAATGGGTTTGGTGGCTACACCTTC CASSFNGFGGYTF
TRBJ1-1 TRBV27 few TRBD1 TGTGCCAGCAGTCTGGGGACAGGTTTGGATACTGAAGCTTTCTTT CASSLGTGLDTEAFF
TRBJ1-1 TRBV20-1 . . TGCAGTGCTAGGGCCGGGACCACTGAAGCTTTCTTT CSARAGTTEAFF
TRBJ1-5 TRBV20-1 . TRBD1 TGCAGTGCTAGAGATCACGAGGGGGCGATCGGCAATCAGCCCCAGCATTTT CSARDHEGAIGNQPQHF
TRBJ2-7 TRBV28 once . TGTGCCAGCAGTTTTGGTTACGGGTCCTACGAGCAGTACTTC CASSFGYGSYEQYF
TRBJ2-7 TRBV3-1 . . TGTGCCAGCAGCCAAGTTGAGTACGAGCAGTACTTC CASSQVEYEQYF
TRBJ2-1 TRBV4-3 . . TGCGCCAGCACCAAGTTGGTACGGGGCTCCTACAATGAGCAGTTCTTC CASTKLVRGSYNEQFF
TRBJ1-1 TRBV5-1 . . TGCGCCAGCAGCTTGGTGCCCGCTCCGGAGAACACTGAAGCTTTCTTT CASSLVPAPENTEAFF
TRBJ2-5 TRBV12-3/TRBV12-4 . . TGTGCCAGCAGTCTTTGGGAAGAAGAGACCCAGTACTTC CASSLWEEETQYF
TRBJ2-5 TRBV7-8 . . TGTGCCAGCAGCTTAAAGGCAGGGGTGCAAGAGACCCAGTACTTC CASSLKAGVQETQYF
TRBJ2-7 TRBV7-2 few . TGTGCCAGCAGCTTATTACGGAGCTCCTACGAGCAGTACTTC CASSLLRSSYEQYF
TRBJ1-1 TRBV5-1 . . TGCGCCAGCAGCTTGGTAGTGAACACTGAAGCTTTCTTT CASSLVVNTEAFF
TRBJ2-7 TRBV5-1 . TRBD2 TGCGCCAGCAGCTTGGGGATAGCGGGAGGAACCGAGCAGTACTTC CASSLGIAGGTEQYF
TRBJ2-3 TRBV9 . . TGTGCCAGCAGCGAGGAGGGGCGGGGTAGCACAGATACGCAGTATTTT CASSEEGRGSTDTQYF
TRBJ1-1 TRBV6-6 once . TGTGCCAGCAGTTACCTCGACAGGAACACTGAAGCTTTCTTT CASSYLDRNTEAFF
TRBJ2-5 TRBV6-4 . . TGTGCCAGCAGTGCGGGGGTCGGAGAGACCCAGTACTTC CASSAGVGETQYF
TRBJ2-1 TRBV24-1 . . TGTGCCACCCATAACAGGGTAGGGAATGAGCAGTTCTTC CATHNRVGNEQFF
TRBJ2-2 TRBV12-3/TRBV12-4 . . TGTGCCAGCAGACCGGGACCGTCCGGGGAGCTGTTTTTT CASRPGPSGELFF
TRBJ1-6 TRBV7-2 . . TGTGCCAGCAGTAAAGGGGTGTCCTATAATTCACCCCTCCACTTT CASSKGVSYNSPLHF
TRBJ2-7 TRBV7-2 . . TGTGCCAGCAGCTCCATGGGAGGATTCTACGAGCAGTACTTC CASSSMGGFYEQYF
TRBJ2-6 TRBV10-3 once . TGTGCCATCACTGGGAGCTCTGGGGCCAACGTCCTGACTTTC CAITGSSGANVLTF
TRBJ1-1 TRBV30 . . TGTGCCTGGAGTGGGTGGGGTACAAGTGAAGCTTTCTTT CAWSGWGTSEAFF
TRBJ2-5 TRBV6-2/TRBV6-3 few . TGTGCCAGCAGTTACGATGGGCGGCAAGAGACCCAGTACTTC CASSYDGRQETQYF
TRBJ1-2 TRBV28 . TRBD1 TGTGCCAGCAGTGAACAGGGGGCGCGGGGCTACACCTTC CASSEQGARGYTF
TRBJ2-1 TRBV12-3/TRBV12-4 . TRBD2 TGTGCCAGCAGTAAGGGACTAGCGGACGGGAAGTTCTTC CASSKGLADGKFF
TRBJ1-2 TRBV18 . . TGTGCCAGCTCACCACCGGGAGTTTCTAACTATGGCTACACCTTC CASSPPGVSNYGYTF
TRBJ1-6 TRBV2 . . TGTGCCAGCTCACAGGGACCCCCCGAAAATTCACCCCTCCACTTT CASSQGPPENSPLHF
TRBJ2-5 TRBV7-8 . TRBD2 TGTGCCAGCACCTCGGGACTAGCGGAGACGGGAGAGACCCAGTACTTC CASTSGLAETGETQYF
TRBJ1-1 TRBV19 . . TGTGCCAGTAGTATAGAGGGACTTGCCACTGAAGCTTTCTTT CASSIEGLATEAFF
TRBJ2-2 TRBV4-3 . . TGCGCCAGCAGCCAAGAGGGGCTATCGAACACCGGGGAGCTGTTTTTT CASSQEGLSNTGELFF
TRBJ2-7 TRBV12-3/TRBV12-4 once . TGTGCCAGCAGTCCAGGGCGCGAGCAGTACTTC CASSPGREQYF
TRBJ1-2 TRBV29-1 . . TGCAGCGTTGAAAATCAGGGCCGGAGTTATGGCTACACCTTC CSVENQGRSYGYTF
TRBJ2-1 TRBV20-1 . TRBD2 TGCAGTGCTAGAGCAACGGCTAGCGGGAGAGATGGGAATGAGCAGTTCTTC CSARATASGRDGNEQFF
TRBJ1-2 TRBV16 once . TGTGCCAGCAGCCAAGAGGCAGGGCTTGGCTACACCTTC CASSQEAGLGYTF
TRBJ2-1 TRBV5-1 . TRBD2 TGCGCCAGCAGCGAGGGACTAGCGGGAGACAATGAGCAGTTCTTC CASSEGLAGDNEQFF
TRBJ1-1 TRBV5-6 . . TGTGCCAGCAGCTTGCCAGGGGACACTGAAGCTTTCTTT CASSLPGDTEAFF
TRBJ2-7 TRBV28 . TRBD1 TGTGCCAGCAGTGCCCAAACAGGGGCCGAGCAGTACTTC CASSAQTGAEQYF
TRBJ1-1 TRBV19 . . TGTGCCACCACGACAGGTCGGGGGGCTTTCTTT CATTTGRGAFF
TRBJ1-1 TRBV5-1 . . TGCGCCAGCAGCTCGGCTTCGGCAGGGAATTTGAACACTGAAGCTTTCTTT CASSSASAGNLNTEAFF
TRBJ2-1 TRBV7-3 . . TGTGCCAGCTCCACGCGCCCCGGGTTGGGGCAGTTCTTC CASSTRPGLGQFF
TRBJ1-1 TRBV3-1 . . TGTGCCAGCAGCCAAGGGTCCGTACAGTTGATCAACACTGAAGCTTTCTTT CASSQGSVQLINTEAFF
TRBJ2-3 TRBV28 . . TGTGCCAGCTCGTCTCGAGGCGGAAGCACAGATACGCAGTATTTT CASSSRGGSTDTQYF
TRBJ1-1 TRBV18 . . TGTGCCAGCTCACCACAGGGAGGTGGGAACACTGAAGCTTTCTTT CASSPQGGGNTEAFF